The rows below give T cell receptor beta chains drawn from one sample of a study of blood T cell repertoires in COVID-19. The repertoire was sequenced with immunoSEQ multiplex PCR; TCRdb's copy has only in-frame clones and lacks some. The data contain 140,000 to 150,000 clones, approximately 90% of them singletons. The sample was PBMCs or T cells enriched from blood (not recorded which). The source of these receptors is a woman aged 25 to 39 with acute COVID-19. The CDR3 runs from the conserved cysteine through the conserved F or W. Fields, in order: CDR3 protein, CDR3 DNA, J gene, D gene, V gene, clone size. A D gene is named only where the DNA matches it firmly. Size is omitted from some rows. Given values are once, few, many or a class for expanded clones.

CDR3 protein: CASSEYNNEQYF
CDR3 DNA: TGTGCCAGCAGTGAATATAACAACGAGCAGTACTTC
J gene: TRBJ2-7
D gene: .
V gene: TRBV6-1
clone size: .

CDR3 protein: CASAPLRDYLYEQYF
CDR3 DNA: TGTGCCAGCGCTCCCCTCCGGGACTACTTATACGAGCAGTACTTC
J gene: TRBJ2-7
D gene: TRBD2
V gene: TRBV11-2
clone size: .

CDR3 protein: CASSLALNEKLFF
CDR3 DNA: TGTGCCAGCAGCTTGGCCCTTAATGAAAAACTGTTTTTT
J gene: TRBJ1-4
D gene: .
V gene: TRBV7-2
clone size: .

CDR3 protein: CASSPGQQETQYF
CDR3 DNA: TGTGCCAGCAGTCCCGGACAACAAGAGACCCAGTACTTC
J gene: TRBJ2-5
D gene: .
V gene: TRBV6-2/TRBV6-3
clone size: .

CDR3 protein: CASSFPTGGSYNEQFF
CDR3 DNA: TGTGCCAGCAGTTTTCCGACAGGGGGAAGCTACAATGAGCAGTTCTTC
J gene: TRBJ2-1
D gene: TRBD1
V gene: TRBV28
clone size: .

CDR3 protein: CASSLPPGQGADTQYF
CDR3 DNA: TGTGCCAGCAGTCTCCCGCCGGGACAGGGGGCAGATACGCAGTATTTT
J gene: TRBJ2-3
D gene: TRBD1
V gene: TRBV28
clone size: .

CDR3 protein: CASSSRGGERGYTF
CDR3 DNA: TGTGCCAGCAGCTCGAGAGGGGGGGAGAGGGGCTACACCTTC
J gene: TRBJ1-2
D gene: .
V gene: TRBV7-2
clone size: few

CDR3 protein: CASSKGQTNYGYTF
CDR3 DNA: TGTGCCAGCAGTAAGGGACAGACTAACTATGGCTACACCTTC
J gene: TRBJ1-2
D gene: TRBD1
V gene: TRBV6-5
clone size: .

CDR3 protein: CAISELGQGAYGYTF
CDR3 DNA: TGTGCCATCAGTGAGCTAGGACAGGGGGCCTATGGCTACACCTTC
J gene: TRBJ1-2
D gene: TRBD1
V gene: TRBV10-3
clone size: .

CDR3 protein: CASLEQGAYNSPLHF
CDR3 DNA: TGTGCCAGTCTGGAACAGGGCGCCTATAATTCACCCCTCCACTTT
J gene: TRBJ1-6
D gene: .
V gene: TRBV19
clone size: .

CDR3 protein: CASSSRGTASDGYTF
CDR3 DNA: TGTGCCAGCAGTTCCAGAGGGACAGCTTCCGATGGCTACACCTTC
J gene: TRBJ1-2
D gene: TRBD1
V gene: TRBV6-2/TRBV6-3
clone size: .

CDR3 protein: CASSLGGNMNTEAFF
CDR3 DNA: TGTGCCAGCAGTTTGGGGGGGAACATGAACACTGAAGCTTTCTTT
J gene: TRBJ1-1
D gene: .
V gene: TRBV28
clone size: once

CDR3 protein: CASSLRGQLSNTQYF
CDR3 DNA: TGTGCCAGCAGCCTCAGGGGGCAACTATCAAATACGCAGTATTTT
J gene: TRBJ2-3
D gene: TRBD1
V gene: TRBV5-8
clone size: .

CDR3 protein: CASSASRLEQYF
CDR3 DNA: TGTGCCAGCAGTGCGAGCCGGTTGGAGCAGTACTTC
J gene: TRBJ2-7
D gene: .
V gene: TRBV28
clone size: .

CDR3 protein: CASSFSGTSGRYGMENTQYF
CDR3 DNA: TGTGCCAGCAGTTTCTCCGGGACTAGCGGGAGGTATGGTATGGAAAATACGCAGTATTTT
J gene: TRBJ2-3
D gene: TRBD2
V gene: TRBV27
clone size: once

CDR3 protein: CATSDLGTDRSSTDTQYF
CDR3 DNA: TGTGCCACCAGTGATTTAGGGACAGACCGATCTAGCACAGATACGCAGTATTTT
J gene: TRBJ2-3
D gene: TRBD1
V gene: TRBV24-1
clone size: few

CDR3 protein: CASSLRGGTIYF
CDR3 DNA: TGTGCCAGCAGTTTACGCGGGGGCACCATATATTTT
J gene: TRBJ1-3
D gene: .
V gene: TRBV28
clone size: .

CDR3 protein: CAHRGGFTDTQYF
CDR3 DNA: TGTGCCCACCGCGGGGGGTTCACAGATACGCAGTATTTT
J gene: TRBJ2-3
D gene: TRBD2
V gene: TRBV30
clone size: .

CDR3 protein: CSAMYGNTIYF
CDR3 DNA: TGCAGTGCTATGTATGGAAACACCATATATTTT
J gene: TRBJ1-3
D gene: .
V gene: TRBV20-1
clone size: once

CDR3 protein: CAWSPGLREAFF
CDR3 DNA: TGTGCCTGGAGTCCAGGACTACGGGAAGCTTTCTTT
J gene: TRBJ1-1
D gene: .
V gene: TRBV30
clone size: .